This entry features one TCR beta chain sequence. V was cut by 10 bases and J by 4 bases, with 10 bases left in between. Germline CDR1 and CDR2: SNHLY and FYNNEI. There are 11 residues in the CDR3. The data derive from a study of T cell changes during pregnancy in multiple sclerosis. TCRdb keeps only in-frame clones here, not all; method: immunoSEQ multiplex PCR. The table lists tens of thousands of clones, approximately 86% of them singletons. This sequence originates from a female donor with multiple sclerosis, enrolled in a pregnancy study. The sequencing here drew on peripheral blood, taken in the first trimester of pregnancy. The genes are TRBV2 and TRBJ2-5; D gene unclear. CDR3 region: CATRYSETQYF. CDR3 nucleotides: TGTGCCACCAGATACTCAGAGACCCAGTACTTC. Full variable domain (missing parts from reference TRBV2 and TRBJ2-5): EPEVTQTPSHQVTQMGQEVILRCVPISNHLYFYWYRQILGQKVEFLVSFYNNEISEKSEIFDDQFSVERPDGSNFTLKIRSTKLEDSAMYFCATRYSETQYFGPGTRLLVL.